This T cell receptor (beta chain) was sequenced during a study of T-cell reconstitution after alpha-beta-depleted transplantation in children. The TCRbeta library was prepared with unique molecular identifiers. TCRdb fed the PCR reads into MiXCR, producing one record per CDR3 protein. This table holds approximately 110,000 distinct CDR3 sequences, roughly 23% found once. Study observations and caveats: Several patients had high TCRbeta diversity at day 60; it came from surviving recipient T cells and thymic progenitors. Counts and diversity of T cells one year after transplant came mostly from newly produced T cells. In patients about two months after transplant, alpha-beta T cells reportedly arose from several hundred expanded graft clones.

There are 16 residues in the CDR3. CDR1 is MNHEY and CDR2 is SVGAGI in the germline V gene. Trimming left V 3 bases short and J 0 bases short, with 12 bases between. A note on this clonotype: Its target is unknown.

The specimen was PBMCs, mostly from graft donor cells, collected 180 days after TCRalphabeta/CD19-depleted stem cell transplant. The J gene is TRBJ1-3, the V gene TRBV6-5; D not certain. This TCR was recovered from a male patient between 2 and 9 years old who had a stem cell transplant for chronic granulomatous disease, so the T cells may come from the graft donor. CDR3 coding DNA: TGTGCCAGCAGTTATCTTGGCCAGGCCTCTGGAAACACCATATATTTT. Its protein is CASSYLGQASGNTIYF.